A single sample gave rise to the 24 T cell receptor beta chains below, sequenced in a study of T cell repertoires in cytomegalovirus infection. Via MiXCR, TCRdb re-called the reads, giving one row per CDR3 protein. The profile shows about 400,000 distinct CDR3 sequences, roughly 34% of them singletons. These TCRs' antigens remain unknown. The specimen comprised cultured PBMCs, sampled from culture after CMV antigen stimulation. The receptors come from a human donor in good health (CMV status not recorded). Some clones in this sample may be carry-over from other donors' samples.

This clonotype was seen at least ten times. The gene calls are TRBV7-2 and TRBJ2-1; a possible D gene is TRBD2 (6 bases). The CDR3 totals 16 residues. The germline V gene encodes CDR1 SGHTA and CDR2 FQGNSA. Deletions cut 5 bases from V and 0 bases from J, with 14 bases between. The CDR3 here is CASSKGGGRSYNEQFF. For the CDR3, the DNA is TGTGCCAGCAGCAAGGGCGGAGGGCGCTCCTACAATGAGCAGTTCTTC.

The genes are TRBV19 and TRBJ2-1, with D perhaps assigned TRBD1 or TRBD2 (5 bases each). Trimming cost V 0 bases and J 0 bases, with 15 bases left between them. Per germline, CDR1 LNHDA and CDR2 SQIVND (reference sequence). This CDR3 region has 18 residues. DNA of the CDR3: TGTGCCAGTAGTATAGATCTATTAGGGACGAGCTCCTACAATGAGCAGTTCTTC. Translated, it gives CASSIDLLGTSSYNEQFF.

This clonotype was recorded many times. DNA of the CDR3: TGTGCCACCCTCAGGACAGGGACCAACCATGGCTACACCTTC. Translated: CATLRTGTNHGYTF. The chain has TRBV19 and TRBJ1-2, with 8 bases matching TRBD1. This CDR3 is built from 14 residues. Germline loops: CDR1 LNHDA, CDR2 SQIVND (reference sequence). V lost 10 bases and J lost 6; bases outside the gene matches: 13.

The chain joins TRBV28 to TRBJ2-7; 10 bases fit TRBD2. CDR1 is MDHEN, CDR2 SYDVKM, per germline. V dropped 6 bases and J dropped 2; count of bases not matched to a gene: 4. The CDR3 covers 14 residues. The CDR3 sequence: CASRRTSGTYEQYF. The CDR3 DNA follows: TGTGCCAGCAGACGGACTAGCGGAACCTACGAGCAGTACTTC.

CDR3 in DNA: TGTGCCAGCAGTCAACCGACAGGCGACCCCCTGGATGGCTACACCTTC. It yields the protein CASSQPTGDPLDGYTF. The chain recombines TRBV6-6 with TRBJ1-2, with D maybe TRBD1 (6 bases). V lost 5 bases and J 6 bases, leaving 22 bases between the germline ends. The length of the CDR3 is 16 residues. CDR1 MNHNY and CDR2 SVGAGI come from the germline V gene (reference sequence).

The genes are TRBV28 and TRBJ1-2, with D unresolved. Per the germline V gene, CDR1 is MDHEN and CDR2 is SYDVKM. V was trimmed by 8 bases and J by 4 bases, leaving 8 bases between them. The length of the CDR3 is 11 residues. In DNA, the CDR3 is TGTGCCAGCGGAAACACCTATGGCTACACCTTC. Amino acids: CASGNTYGYTF.

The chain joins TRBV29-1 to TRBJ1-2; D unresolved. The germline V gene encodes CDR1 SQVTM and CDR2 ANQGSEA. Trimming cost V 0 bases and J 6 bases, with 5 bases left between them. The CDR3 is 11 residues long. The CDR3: CSVEDGDGYTF. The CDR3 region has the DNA TGCAGCGTTGAAGATGGAGATGGCTACACCTTC.

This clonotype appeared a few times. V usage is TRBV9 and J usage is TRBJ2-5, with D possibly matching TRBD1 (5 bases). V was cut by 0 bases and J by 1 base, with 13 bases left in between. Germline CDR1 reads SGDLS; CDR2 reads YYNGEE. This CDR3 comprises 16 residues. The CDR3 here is CASSVGRSGPQETQYF. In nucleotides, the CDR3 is TGTGCCAGCAGCGTAGGTCGGTCAGGGCCCCAAGAGACCCAGTACTTC.

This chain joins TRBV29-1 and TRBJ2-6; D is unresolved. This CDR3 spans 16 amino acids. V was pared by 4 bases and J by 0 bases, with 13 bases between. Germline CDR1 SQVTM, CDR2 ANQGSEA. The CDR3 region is CSVARTLPSGANVLTF. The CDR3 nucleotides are TGCAGCGTTGCCCGGACCCTTCCCTCTGGGGCCAACGTCCTGACTTTC.

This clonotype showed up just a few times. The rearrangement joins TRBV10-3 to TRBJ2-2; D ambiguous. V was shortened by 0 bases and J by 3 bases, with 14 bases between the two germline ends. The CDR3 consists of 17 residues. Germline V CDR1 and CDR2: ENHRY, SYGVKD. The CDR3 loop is CAISESIEQADTGELFF. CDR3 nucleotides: TGTGCCATCAGTGAGTCAATCGAACAAGCTGACACCGGGGAGCTGTTTTTT.

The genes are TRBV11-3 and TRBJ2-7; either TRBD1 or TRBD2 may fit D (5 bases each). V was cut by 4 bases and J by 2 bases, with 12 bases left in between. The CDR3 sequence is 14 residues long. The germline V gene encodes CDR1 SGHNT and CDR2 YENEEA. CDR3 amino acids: CASSSQGRPYEQYF. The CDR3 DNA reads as TGTGCCAGCAGCTCTCAGGGACGGCCCTACGAGCAGTACTTC.

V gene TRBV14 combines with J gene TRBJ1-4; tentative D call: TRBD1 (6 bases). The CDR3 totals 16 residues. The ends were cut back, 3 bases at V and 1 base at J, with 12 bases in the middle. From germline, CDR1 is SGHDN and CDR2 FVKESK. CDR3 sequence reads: CASSQQDRLTNEKLFF. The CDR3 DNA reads TGTGCCAGCAGCCAGCAAGACAGGCTAACTAATGAAAAACTGTTTTTT.

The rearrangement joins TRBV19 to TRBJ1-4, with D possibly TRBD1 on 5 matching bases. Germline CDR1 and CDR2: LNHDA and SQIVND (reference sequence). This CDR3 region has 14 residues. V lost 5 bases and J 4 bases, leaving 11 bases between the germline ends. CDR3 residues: CASSYWQGNEKLFF. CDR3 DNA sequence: TGTGCCAGTAGTTATTGGCAGGGTAATGAAAAACTGTTTTTT.

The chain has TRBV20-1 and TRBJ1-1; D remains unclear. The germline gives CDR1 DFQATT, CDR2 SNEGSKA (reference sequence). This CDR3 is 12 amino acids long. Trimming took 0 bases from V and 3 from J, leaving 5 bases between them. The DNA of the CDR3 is TGCAGTGCTAGAGATTCGGACACTGAAGCTTTCTTT. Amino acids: CSARDSDTEAFF.

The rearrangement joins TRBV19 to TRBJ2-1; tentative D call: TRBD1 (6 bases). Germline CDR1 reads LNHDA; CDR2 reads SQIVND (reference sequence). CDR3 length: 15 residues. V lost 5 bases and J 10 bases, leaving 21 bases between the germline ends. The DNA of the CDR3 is TGTGCCAGTAGTTGGTTGGCCGGTTCTCAGGGGGAGCAGTTCTTC. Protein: CASSWLAGSQGEQFF.

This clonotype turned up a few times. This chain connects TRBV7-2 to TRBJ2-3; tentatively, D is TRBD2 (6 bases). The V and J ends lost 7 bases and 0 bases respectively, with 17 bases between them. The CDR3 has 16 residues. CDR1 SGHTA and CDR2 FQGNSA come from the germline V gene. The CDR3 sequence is CASTPGGSTSTDTQYF. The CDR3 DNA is TGTGCCAGCACCCCTGGAGGGAGTACGAGCACAGATACGCAGTATTTT.

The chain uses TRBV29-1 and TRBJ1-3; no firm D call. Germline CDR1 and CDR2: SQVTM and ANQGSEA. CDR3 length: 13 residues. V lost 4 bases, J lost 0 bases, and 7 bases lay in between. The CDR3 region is CSVVQTSGNTIYF. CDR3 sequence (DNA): TGCAGCGTTGTGCAGACCTCTGGAAACACCATATATTTT.

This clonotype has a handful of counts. The CDR3 DNA reads TGTGCCAGCAGCACAAGACAGAACACCGGGGAGCTGTTTTTT. It encodes CASSTRQNTGELFF. V usage is TRBV7-2 and J usage is TRBJ2-2; D gene ambiguous. Germline CDR1 reads SGHTA; CDR2 reads FQGNSA. The CDR3 length is 14 residues. V lost 5 bases and J lost 1, with 8 bases in between.

CDR3 sequence (DNA): TGTGCCACCAGTGCCCGCCTGGGGTATGGCTACACCTTC. Its protein is CATSARLGYGYTF. J is TRBJ1-2 and V is TRBV24-1; no firm D call. The V end was cut by 5 bases, the J end by 5 bases, with 11 bases between. This CDR3 region has 13 residues. CDR1 is KGHDR, CDR2 SFDVKD, per germline.

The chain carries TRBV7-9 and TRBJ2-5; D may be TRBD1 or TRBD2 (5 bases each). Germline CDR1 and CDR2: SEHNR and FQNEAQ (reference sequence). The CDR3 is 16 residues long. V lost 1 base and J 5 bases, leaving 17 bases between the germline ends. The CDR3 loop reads CASSLDTGTPGETQYF. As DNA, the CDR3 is TGTGCCAGCAGCTTAGATACCGGGACCCCCGGGGAGACCCAGTACTTC.

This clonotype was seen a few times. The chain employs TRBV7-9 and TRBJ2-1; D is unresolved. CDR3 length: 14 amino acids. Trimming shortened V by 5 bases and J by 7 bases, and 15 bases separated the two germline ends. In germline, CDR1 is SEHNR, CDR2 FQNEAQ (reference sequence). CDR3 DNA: TGTGCCAGCAGCCCCCCCCTGTCCGGTAATGAGCAGTTCTTC. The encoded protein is CASSPPLSGNEQFF.

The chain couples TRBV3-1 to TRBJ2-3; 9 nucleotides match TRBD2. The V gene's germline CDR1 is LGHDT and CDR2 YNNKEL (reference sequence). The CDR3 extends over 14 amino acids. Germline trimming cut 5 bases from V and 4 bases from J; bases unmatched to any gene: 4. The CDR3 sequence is CASSVAGDSDTQYF. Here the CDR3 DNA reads TGTGCCAGCAGCGTAGCGGGAGACTCAGATACGCAGTATTTT.

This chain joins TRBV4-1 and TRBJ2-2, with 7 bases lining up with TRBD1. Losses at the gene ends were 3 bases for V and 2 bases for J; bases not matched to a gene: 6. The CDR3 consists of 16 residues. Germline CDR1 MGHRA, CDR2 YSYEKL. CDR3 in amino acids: CASSQARGFNTGELFF. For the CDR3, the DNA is TGCGCCAGCAGCCAGGCCAGGGGGTTTAACACCGGGGAGCTGTTTTTT.

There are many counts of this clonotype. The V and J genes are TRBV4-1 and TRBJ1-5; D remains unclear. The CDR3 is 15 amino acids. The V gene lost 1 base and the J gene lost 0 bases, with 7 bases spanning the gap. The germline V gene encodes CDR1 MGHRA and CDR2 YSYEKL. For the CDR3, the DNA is TGCGCCAGCAGCCAAGGCCCGAATAGCAATCAGCCCCAGCATTTT. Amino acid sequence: CASSQGPNSNQPQHF.